This T cell receptor beta chain stems from a study of T-cell memory formation after mild COVID-19. General observations from the study: Pre-infection memory showed some responding clones, and this suggested that cross-reactive memory joined.

As for this clonotype: As yet, its antigen is unknown.

TCRdb passed the 5' RACE reads through MiXCR, listing each CDR3 protein once. Of about 140,000 distinct CDR3 sequences listed, more than 13% are singletons. The sequenced sample consisted of PBMCs or a T cell subset sorted from them (not recorded which). The origin of this receptor is an adult woman who had mild COVID-19 (a few samples of this study predate the infection). Cell type and time point are not known.

The CDR3 region is CASSLTGVYFNQPQHF. CDR3 coding DNA: TGTGCCAGCAGTTTAACTGGTGTATACTTCAATCAGCCCCAGCATTTT. The rearrangement uses TRBV12-3 or TRBV12-4 and TRBJ1-5; no firm D call. V was clipped by 2 bases and J by 3 bases, with 14 bases between them. The CDR3 extends over 16 amino acids.